One and the same sample provided the 30 T cell receptor beta chains below, sequenced in a study of neurological immune-mediated disorders (dated by TCRdb to between 2018 and 2021). The library was prepared using 5' RACE. The sequencer was an Illumina HiSeq 2500. The raw public data were reprocessed by TCRdb itself: fastp quality trimming at Q25, MiXCR clonotype calling, in-frame beta chains only. Each entry is one CDR3 protein sequence, shown with its most common DNA and genes. For this sample there are about 14,000 distinct CDR3 sequences; 13% appear just once. Of the sample, 41% is held by the ten largest clones. Input material: CD8+ T cells from blood. The receptors here all came from a female donor with HTLV-1-associated myelopathy (HAM/TSP).

This clonotype was recorded at least ten times. The rearrangement joins TRBV28 to TRBJ2-7, with D unclear. The V gene's germline CDR1 is MDHEN and CDR2 SYDVKM. CDR3 size: 14 residues. Trimming cost V 2 bases and J 0 bases, with 8 bases left between them. CDR3 sequence (DNA): TGTGCCAGCAGTTTAGAGTTCCTCTCCTACGAGCAGTACTTC. This translates into CASSLEFLSYEQYF.

The sample holds many counts of this clonotype. This rearrangement joins TRBV5-1 to TRBJ2-1, with D uncertain. Germline values: CDR1 SGHRS, CDR2 YFSETQ. There are 14 residues in the CDR3. Trimming took off 3 bases at V and 4 bases at J, with 11 bases between the two ends. The CDR3 spells CASSSSTGYNEQFF. In nucleotides, the CDR3 is TGCGCCAGCAGCTCCTCGACGGGTTACAATGAGCAGTTCTTC. The full variable domain, its missing parts supplied by reference TRBV5-1 and TRBJ2-1, is KAGVTQTPRYLIKTRGQQVTLSCSPISGHRSVSWYQQTPGQGLQFLFEYFSETQRNKGNFPGRFSGRQFSNSRSEMNVSTLELGDSALYLCASSSSTGYNEQFFGPGTRLTVL.

In its sample, this clonotype was seen many times. The rearrangement joins TRBV7-8 to TRBJ2-1, with 8 bases aligning to TRBD2. The junction had 2 bases not matched to a gene; V was cut back by 1 base and J by 0 bases. The CDR3 consists of 16 residues. From germline, CDR1 is SGHVS and CDR2 FQNEAQ. CDR3 DNA: TGTGCCAGCAGCTTAGGGCTAGCGGGCTCCTACAATGAGCAGTTCTTC. Its protein is CASSLGLAGSYNEQFF.

Ten or more counts support this clonotype. V gene TRBV7-6 combines with J gene TRBJ2-3; D might be TRBD1 or TRBD2, each matching 7 bases. Germline V gene sequence: CDR1 SGHVS, CDR2 FNYEAQ. Deletions cut 5 bases from V and 5 bases from J, with 17 bases between. The CDR3 has 15 amino acids. The CDR3 spells CASSGEGAPGDTQYF. As DNA, the CDR3 is TGTGCCAGCAGCGGGGAGGGGGCCCCCGGAGATACGCAGTATTTT. Together with reference TRBV7-6 and TRBJ2-3, the CDR3 gives the full variable domain: GAGVSQSPRYKVTKRGQDVALRCDPISGHVSLYWYRQALGQGPEFLTYFNYEAQQDKSGLPNDRFSAERPEGSISTLTIQRTEQRDSAMYRCASSGEGAPGDTQYFGPGTRLTVL.

This clonotype came up once. V gene TRBV4-3 combines with J gene TRBJ1-3; D is unclear. Germline CDR1 and CDR2: LGHNA and YSLEER. CDR3 length equals 15 residues. V was trimmed by 0 bases and J by 1 base, leaving 7 bases between them. The CDR3 DNA reads TGCGCCAGCAGCCAAGATGTAGGGTCTGGAAACACCATATATTTT. Amino acids: CASSQDVGSGNTIYF.

The J gene is TRBJ1-3, the V gene TRBV7-9; D is uncertain. Between the trimmed V and J ends, which lost 5 bases and 2 bases, there was a span of 10 bases. This CDR3 is 14 amino acids long. Germline V CDR1 and CDR2: SEHNR, FQNEAQ (reference sequence). The CDR3 coding sequence is TGTGCCAGCAGCCCAATATGGGCTGGAAACACCATATATTTT. It is translated as CASSPIWAGNTIYF.

This clonotype was detected ten times or more. V is TRBV12-5 and J is TRBJ2-7; possibly TRBD1 for D (5 bases). CDR3 size: 15 residues. The germline gives CDR1 LGHNT, CDR2 FRNRAP. V dropped 5 bases and J dropped 6 bases, with 20 bases sitting between them. The CDR3 reads CASGNSAGSPTEQYF. The CDR3 coding sequence is TGTGCTAGTGGTAACTCAGCAGGGTCTCCCACCGAGCAGTACTTC.

This clonotype was recorded many times. The genes are TRBV5-6 and TRBJ1-2; possible D gene TRBD1, 5 bases. The V end lost 5 bases, the J end lost 3 bases, and 14 bases lay between the germline ends. CDR1 is SGHDT, CDR2 YYEEEE, per germline. This CDR3 spans 14 amino acids. CDR3 coding DNA: TGTGCCAGCAGGCCTAGGGGCGGACACTATGGCTACACCTTC. Encoded protein: CASRPRGGHYGYTF.

About this clonotype itself: The junction and the germline gene differ at one end; a read error may be behind it. The rearrangement uses TRBV5-1 and TRBJ2-7; the D is unclear. The CDR3 runs 16 residues. Germline assignment: CDR1 SGHRS and CDR2 YFSETQ. The CDR3 here is CASNLGFPTPYYEQYF. CDR3 nucleotide sequence: TGCGCCAGCAACTTGGGGTTTCCCACTCCCTACTACGAGCAGTACTTC. The whole variable domain, remainder taken from reference TRBV5-1 and TRBJ2-7, is KAGVTQTPRYLIKTRGQQVTLSCSPISGHRSVSWYQQTPGQGLQFLFEYFSETQRNKGNFPGRFSGRQFSNSRSEMNVSTLELGDSALYLCASNLGFPTPYYEQYFGPGTRLTVT.

The sample holds many counts of this clonotype. The chain has TRBV11-3 and TRBJ2-7; 8 bases are shared with TRBD2. Germline V lookup: CDR1 SGHNT, CDR2 YENEEA. The CDR3 consists of 16 residues. The V segment lost 4 bases and the J segment 2 bases; nucleotides outside the gene matches: 10. The CDR3, as DNA: TGTGCCAGCAGCTCCTCCGGGACTAGGACTACCTACGAGCAGTACTTC. Translation: CASSSSGTRTTYEQYF.

This clonotype occurred many times. Here the CDR3 reads CASSLGETGNQPQHF. CDR3 in DNA: TGCGCCAGCAGCTTGGGGGAAACAGGGAATCAGCCCCAGCATTTT. This chain links TRBV5-1 with TRBJ1-5; a possible D gene is TRBD1 (6 bases). This CDR3 contains 15 residues. Germline V lookup: CDR1 SGHRS, CDR2 YFSETQ. V was trimmed by 0 bases and J by 4 bases, leaving 11 bases between them.

This clonotype was observed many times. The chain links TRBV7-8 to TRBJ2-3, with D uncertain. Germline CDR1 SGHVS, CDR2 FQNEAQ. Between the trimmed V and J ends, which lost 6 bases and 3 bases, there was a span of 4 bases. CDR3 length equals 11 residues. The CDR3 spells CASRMTDTQYF. The CDR3 nucleotides read TGTGCCAGCAGGATGACAGATACGCAGTATTTT.

This clonotype occurred many times. V usage is TRBV7-6 and J usage is TRBJ2-7; D is unresolved. The CDR3 totals 13 residues. Germline CDR1 SGHVS, CDR2 FNYEAQ. Trimming removed 3 bases from V and 1 base from J, with 7 bases in between. CDR3 nucleotide sequence: TGTGCCAGCAGCTTTTCGACGTCCTACGAGCAGTACTTC. It specifies CASSFSTSYEQYF.

This clonotype has ten or more counts. The chain combines TRBV7-2 with TRBJ2-7; D gene uncertain. The germline gives CDR1 SGHTA, CDR2 FQGNSA. The CDR3 contains 16 residues. V was clipped by 1 base and J by 0 bases, with 13 bases between them. This CDR3 reads CASSLVPGPSSYEQYF. In DNA form, the CDR3 reads TGTGCCAGCAGCTTAGTGCCGGGCCCAAGCTCCTACGAGCAGTACTTC.

This clonotype has at least ten counts. The rearrangement links TRBV28 to TRBJ2-5; 7 positions agree with TRBD1. The CDR3 totals 15 residues. Germline V gene sequence: CDR1 MDHEN, CDR2 SYDVKM. The V segment lost 6 bases and the J segment 1 base; nucleotides outside the gene matches: 8. The DNA for the CDR3 is TGTGCCAGCAGCTCAACAGGGGCAACCCAAGAGACCCAGTACTTC. Protein product: CASSSTGATQETQYF.

The V call is TRBV20-1, the J call TRBJ2-3, with D perhaps TRBD2 (5 bases). From germline, CDR1 is DFQATT and CDR2 SNEGSKA (reference sequence). CDR3 length: 16 amino acids. V was shortened by 6 bases and J by 4 bases, with 23 bases between the two germline ends. The CDR3 nucleotides read TGCAGTGCCGATACCGCGGACTCGGGGTTAGCAGATACGCAGTATTTT. Encoded protein: CSADTADSGLADTQYF.

This clonotype occurred many times. The CDR3 spells CASSLGDGINYGYTF. In nucleotides, the CDR3 is TGTGCCAGCAGCTTAGGGGACGGAATTAACTATGGCTACACCTTC. V and J are TRBV7-9 and TRBJ1-2, with D perhaps matching TRBD1 (5 bases). The CDR3 runs to 15 residues. CDR1 SEHNR and CDR2 FQNEAQ come from the germline V gene (reference sequence). The V and J ends lost 1 base and 1 base respectively, with 10 bases between them. The full variable domain, in which reference TRBV7-9 and TRBJ1-2 provide the parts outside the CDR3, is DTGVSQNPRHKITKRGQNVTFRCDPISEHNRLYWYRQTLGQGPEFLTYFQNEAQLEKSRLLSDRFSAERPKGSFSTLEIQRTEQGDSAMYLCASSLGDGINYGYTFGSGTRLTVV.

This clonotype was detected ten times or more. The chain uses TRBV5-1 and TRBJ2-7, with 8 bases lining up with TRBD2. There are 15 residues in the CDR3. From germline, CDR1 is SGHRS and CDR2 YFSETQ. V lost 5 bases to trimming and J lost 2 bases; unmatched junction nucleotides: 9. CDR3 nucleotides: TGCGCCAGCAGTTCAGCGGGAGAGCCGACCTACGAGCAGTACTTC. Protein: CASSSAGEPTYEQYF.

At least ten counts were recorded for this clonotype. The chain recombines TRBV4-1 with TRBJ2-7, with TRBD2 matching 12 bases. CDR1 and CDR2 from the germline V gene are MGHRA and YSYEKL. This CDR3 comprises 17 residues. J was trimmed by 4 bases and V by 4 bases; bases with no gene match: 11. The CDR3 sequence: CASSPNGLAGMIYEQYF. CDR3 in DNA: TGCGCCAGCAGCCCGAATGGACTAGCGGGAATGATTTACGAGCAGTACTTC.

This clonotype was seen repeatedly, ten times or more. The chain combines TRBV7-6 with TRBJ1-2; possibly TRBD1 for D (5 bases). V lost 1 base and J 1 base, leaving 10 bases between the germline ends. CDR3 size: 15 residues. Germline V CDR1 and CDR2: SGHVS, FNYEAQ. The CDR3 protein is CASSLGQGGNYGYTF. The CDR3 DNA reads TGTGCCAGCAGCTTAGGGCAGGGCGGTAACTATGGCTACACCTTC.

This clonotype was found many times. V and J are TRBV4-1 and TRBJ1-3; 8 positions match TRBD1. CDR1 is MGHRA and CDR2 is YSYEKL in the germline V gene. The V segment lost 3 bases and the J segment 0 bases; nucleotides outside the gene matches: 7. The CDR3 extends over 17 amino acids. CDR3 bases: TGCGCCAGCAGCCATGAGGACAGGGCTAGCTCTGGAAACACCATATATTTT. This gives the protein CASSHEDRASSGNTIYF.

This clonotype occurred many times. The J gene is TRBJ1-6, the V gene TRBV20-1; TRBD1 matches at 9 bases. V was clipped by 1 base and J by 2 bases; unmatched bases: 6. Germline V gives CDR1 DFQATT, CDR2 SNEGSKA (reference sequence). The CDR3 has 17 residues. The CDR3 bases are TGCAGTGCTAGAGGAGAGACAGGGGGACCCTATAATTCACCCCTCCACTTT. Translation gives CSARGETGGPYNSPLHF.

The table lists this clonotype with many counts. The rearrangement joins TRBV5-5 to TRBJ2-7; TRBD2 might be the D (5 bases). Deletions cut 0 bases from V and 2 bases from J, with 12 bases between. CDR1 and CDR2 (germline): SGHKS, YYEKEE (reference sequence). This CDR3 spans 15 amino acids. CDR3 protein: CASSLGVARAYEQYF. CDR3 DNA: TGTGCCAGCAGCTTGGGGGTAGCGAGGGCCTACGAGCAGTACTTC.

The sample holds many counts of this clonotype. The chain has TRBV4-1 and TRBJ2-5; D gene unclear. V was trimmed by 1 base and J by 5 bases, leaving 5 bases between them. Germline V gene lookup returns CDR1 MGHRA and CDR2 YSYEKL. The CDR3 has 12 residues. CDR3 coding DNA: TGCGCCAGCAGCCAAGGACCGGAGACCCAGTACTTC. It specifies CASSQGPETQYF.

This clonotype was counted many times. V and J are TRBV4-3 and TRBJ1-1, with 8 bases matching TRBD1. The germline V gene encodes CDR1 LGHNA and CDR2 YSLEER. The CDR3 is 15 residues long. Unmatched junction bases numbered 11, after V lost 6 bases and J lost 5 bases. CDR3 bases: TGCGCCAGCAGATCTCGACAGGGGCTGCAGACTGAAGCTTTCTTT. This codes for CASRSRQGLQTEAFF.

This clonotype showed up many times. The rearrangement links TRBV6-5 to TRBJ1-2, with 7 nucleotides matching TRBD1. The germline gives CDR1 MNHEY, CDR2 SVGAGI. The CDR3 contains 13 residues. V lost 0 bases, J lost 8 bases, and 3 bases stayed unmatched. CDR3 nucleotides: TGTGCCAGCAGTTACTCAGGGGGCTACGGCTACACCTTC. Protein: CASSYSGGYGYTF.

This clonotype was picked up many times. The rearrangement uses TRBV7-8 and TRBJ2-4; D tentatively fits TRBD1 or TRBD2 (5 bases each). The ends were cut back, 1 base at V and 8 bases at J, with 18 bases in the middle. The germline gives CDR1 SGHVS, CDR2 FQNEAQ. The CDR3 length is 16 residues. DNA for the CDR3: TGTGCCAGCAGCTTAGAGGTCGGGCAGGGCGGGTACATTCAGTACTTC. Translation gives CASSLEVGQGGYIQYF.

This clonotype was observed at least ten times. CDR3 loop: CASSIGGSGDTQYF. The CDR3 bases are TGTGCCAGCAGCATAGGGGGCTCAGGAGATACGCAGTATTTT. V usage is TRBV7-8 and J usage is TRBJ2-3; 7 bases line up with TRBD1. CDR3 size: 14 residues. The J segment lost 5 bases and the V segment lost 5 bases, leaving 7 bases of the junction unmatched. Germline V gives CDR1 SGHVS, CDR2 FQNEAQ. The complete variable domain, with remaining parts taken from reference TRBV7-8 and TRBJ2-3, reads GAGVSQSPRYKVAKRGQDVALRCDPISGHVSLFWYQQALGQGPEFLTYFQNEAQLDKSGLPSDRFFAERPEGSVSTLKIQRTQQEDSAVYLCASSIGGSGDTQYFGPGTRLTVL.

This chain connects TRBV2 to TRBJ2-5, with 9 positions matching TRBD1. V lost 4 bases to trimming and J lost 3 bases; unmatched junction nucleotides: 3. Germline assignment: CDR1 SNHLY and CDR2 FYNNEI. CDR3 length equals 14 residues. CDR3 DNA: TGTGCCAGCAGTGGACGGACAGGGGAAGAGACCCAGTACTTC. It is translated as CASSGRTGEETQYF.

The table lists this clonotype with many counts. The chain combines TRBV29-1 with TRBJ1-2, with 9 nucleotides matching TRBD1. V trimming: 4 bases; J trimming: 6 bases; junction bases outside the gene matches: 9. Germline V gene lookup returns CDR1 SQVTM and CDR2 ANQGSEA. This CDR3 has 14 amino acids. CDR3: CSVGSRDRVDGYTF. CDR3 DNA: TGCAGCGTTGGTTCCCGGGACAGGGTCGATGGCTACACCTTC.